This T cell receptor (beta chain) comes out of a study of blood T cells in healthy people across ages. Whole-study findings and limits: Across samples, TCR beta diversity tracked strongly with naive T cell percentage. The long-lived group displayed more naive CD4+ cells, plus higher diversity, than the aged donors did.

In its sample, this clonotype was seen a few times. Its antigen is not known. At least 6 micrograms of total RNA were extracted per sample. The CDR3 runs to 13 residues. V lost 2 bases, J lost 4 bases, and 8 bases lay in between. Germline V gene sequence: CDR1 MNHNY, CDR2 SVGAGI (reference sequence). The authors ran a second PCR of roughly 6 to 12 cycles using a sample-barcoded 5' primer and a J-beta primer mix. Using its own MiXCR run on the 5' RACE reads, TCRdb lists one record per CDR3 protein. The top ten clones hold over 6.5% of a sample with about 1.4 million distinct CDR3 sequences, roughly 59% of them seen once.

This clonotype was obtained from a man aged 18 to 30 in good health. The sequenced sample was blood. This rearrangement joins TRBV6-6 to TRBJ1-2, with D unresolved. The CDR3 coding sequence is TGTGCCAGCAGTTACGAACAGCCCTATGGCTACACCTTC. Translating it yields CASSYEQPYGYTF.